This T cell receptor (beta chain) was observed in a study of T cell repertoires in cytomegalovirus infection. Study-wide background: Evidence of both CMV infection and a matching HLA type came from public TCR beta signatures.

This clonotype was counted a few times. CDR1 is SSHAT and CDR2 is FNYEAQ in the germline V gene (reference sequence). V lost 5 bases to trimming and J lost 0 bases, with 11 bases between them. This CDR3 spans 15 amino acids. TCRdb reanalysed the reads using MiXCR and keeps one entry per CDR3 protein. The sample records 300,000 to 400,000 distinct CDR3 sequences, 15% to 20% being singletons. The clonotype originates from a human donor in good health (CMV status not recorded). Some clones in this sample may be carry-over from other donors' samples. The sample consisted of PBMCs. The chain employs TRBV7-7 and TRBJ2-1; possible D gene TRBD2, 5 bases. The CDR3 sequence is CASSPGFSSYNEQFF. In nucleotides, the CDR3 is TGTGCCAGCAGCCCGGGGTTCAGCTCCTACAATGAGCAGTTCTTC.